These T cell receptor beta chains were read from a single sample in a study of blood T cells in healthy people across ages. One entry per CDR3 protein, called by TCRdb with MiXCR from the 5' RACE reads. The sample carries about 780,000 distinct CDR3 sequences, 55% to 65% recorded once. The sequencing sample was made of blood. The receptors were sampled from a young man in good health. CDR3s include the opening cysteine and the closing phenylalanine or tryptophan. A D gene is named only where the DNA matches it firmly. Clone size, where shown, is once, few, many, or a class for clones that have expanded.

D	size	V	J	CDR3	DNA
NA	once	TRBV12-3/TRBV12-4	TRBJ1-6	CASSLAGGDNSPLHF	TGTGCCAGCAGTTTAGCTGGGGGTGATAATTCACCCCTCCACTTT
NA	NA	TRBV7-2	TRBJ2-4	CASSLAQGRNIQYF	TGTGCCAGCAGCTTAGCGCAGGGGCGGAACATTCAGTACTTC
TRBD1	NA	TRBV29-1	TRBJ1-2	CSVIHPGQGIDNYGYTF	TGCAGCGTGATCCACCCCGGACAGGGGATTGACAACTATGGCTACACCTTC
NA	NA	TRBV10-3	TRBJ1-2	CAISEPGRGHILYGYTF	TGTGCCATCAGTGAGCCGGGCAGGGGCCATATCTTGTATGGCTACACCTTC
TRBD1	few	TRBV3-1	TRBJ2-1	CASSLYDRGGIYEQFF	TGTGCCAGCAGCCTTTACGACAGGGGTGGAATATATGAGCAGTTCTTC
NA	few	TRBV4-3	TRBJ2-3	CASSQVTPLDTQYF	TGCGCCAGCAGCCAAGTGACCCCTTTGGATACGCAGTATTTT
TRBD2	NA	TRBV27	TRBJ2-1	CASSFRQTSGAGNEQFF	TGTGCCAGCAGTTTTCGCCAAACTAGCGGGGCTGGGAATGAGCAGTTCTTC
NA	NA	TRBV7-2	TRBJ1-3	CASSIFQGAGNTIYF	TGTGCCAGCAGCATCTTCCAGGGAGCCGGAAACACCATATATTTT
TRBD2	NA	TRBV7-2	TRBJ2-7	CASSTQRGSSYEQYF	TGTGCCAGCAGCACCCAGCGGGGGAGCTCCTACGAGCAGTACTTC
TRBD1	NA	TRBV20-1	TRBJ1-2	CSARDLRTGLYGYTF	TGCAGTGCTAGAGATCTAAGGACAGGGCTTTATGGCTACACCTTC
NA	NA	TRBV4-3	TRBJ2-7	CASSQRVAYEQYF	TGCGCCAGCAGCCAAAGGGTTGCCTACGAGCAGTACTTC
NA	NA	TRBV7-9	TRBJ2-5	CASSLGQTRAQYF	TGTGCCAGCAGCTTGGGGCAGACCAGGGCCCAGTACTTC
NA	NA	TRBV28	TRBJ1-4	CASNQGPTNEKLFF	TGTGCCAGCAACCAGGGGCCAACTAATGAAAAACTGTTTTTT
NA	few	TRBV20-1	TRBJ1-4	CSASRGQRNEKLFF	TGCAGTGCTAGTCGTGGTCAGAGGAATGAAAAACTGTTTTTT
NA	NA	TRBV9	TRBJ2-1	CASSAYSGYNEQFF	TGTGCCAGCAGCGCTTATAGCGGCTACAATGAGCAGTTCTTC
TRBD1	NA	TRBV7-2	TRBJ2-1	CASSADRETYNEQFF	TGTGCCAGCAGCGCCGACAGGGAAACCTACAATGAGCAGTTCTTC
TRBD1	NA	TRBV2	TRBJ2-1	CASSTGTGEHNEQFF	TGTGCCAGCAGTACCGGGACAGGGGAGCACAATGAGCAGTTCTTC
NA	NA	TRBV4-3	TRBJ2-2	CASSQIRVPGELFF	TGCGCCAGCAGCCAAATACGGGTACCGGGGGAGCTGTTTTTT